This passage covers 21 T cell receptor beta chains from one sample sequenced in a study of T cell repertoires in cytomegalovirus infection. TCRdb ran MiXCR on the reads and lists one entry per CDR3 protein. The sample consists of roughly 800,000 distinct CDR3 sequences, 29% of them appearing once. For these TCRs, the target antigens are not known. The material sequenced was cultured CD8+ T cells from PBMCs, taken from culture after CMV antigen stimulation. The receptors here all came from a human donor in good health (CMV status not recorded). Some clones in this sample may be carry-over from other donors' samples.

This chain joins TRBV10-3 and TRBJ2-7; no firm D call. This CDR3 contains 16 residues. V lost 0 bases, J lost 0 bases, and 12 bases lay in between. Germline assignment: CDR1 ENHRY and CDR2 SYGVKD. CDR3 coding DNA: TGTGCCATCAGTGAGTCGACGTTACTGAGCTCCTACGAGCAGTACTTC. Translation gives CAISESTLLSSYEQYF.

Many counts were recorded for this clonotype. The gene calls are TRBV28 and TRBJ1-3; no firm D call. Trimming removed 3 bases at V and 4 bases at J, with 19 bases between. The germline gives CDR1 MDHEN, CDR2 SYDVKM. The CDR3 extends over 17 amino acids. CDR3 bases: TGTGCCAGCAGTTTTGACCCCCCATCCTATGCGGGAAACACCATATATTTT. It is translated as CASSFDPPSYAGNTIYF.

The chain employs TRBV6-5 and TRBJ2-3; D unclear. Germline assignment: CDR1 MNHEY and CDR2 SVGAGI. CDR3 length: 15 residues. Trimming removed 7 bases from V and 2 bases from J, with 16 bases in between. CDR3 in amino acids: CASTPRPLFTDTQYF. The CDR3 DNA follows: TGTGCCAGCACCCCACGCCCGCTGTTCACAGATACGCAGTATTTT.

This chain joins TRBV2 and TRBJ2-5, with 7 bases aligning to TRBD1. The length of the CDR3 is 12 residues. With V trimmed by 10 bases and J by 4 bases, 6 bases remained unmatched. Germline values: CDR1 SNHLY, CDR2 FYNNEI. The CDR3 loop is CANTGVLETQYF. CDR3 DNA sequence: TGTGCCAACACAGGGGTTTTAGAGACCCAGTACTTC.

This clonotype occurred a few times. V is TRBV12-3 or TRBV12-4 and J is TRBJ1-1; D ambiguous. The V and J ends lost 2 bases and 4 bases respectively, with 8 bases between them. CDR3 length: 13 residues. This CDR3 is CASSLQRVTEAFF. CDR3 bases: TGTGCCAGCAGTTTACAGAGAGTCACTGAAGCTTTCTTT.

The V call is TRBV19, the J call TRBJ2-1, with a possible D match to TRBD1 (7 bases). Trimming cost V 5 bases and J 4 bases, with 12 bases left between them. Germline V gene sequence: CDR1 LNHDA, CDR2 SQIVND (reference sequence). This CDR3 contains 14 residues. CDR3 protein: CASSRGTVYNEQFF. The CDR3 DNA is TGTGCCAGTAGTCGCGGGACAGTTTACAATGAGCAGTTCTTC.

J is TRBJ2-7 and V is TRBV2; no clear D gene. This CDR3 has 12 residues. The V gene lost 7 bases and the J gene lost 2 bases, with 9 bases spanning the gap. CDR1 SNHLY and CDR2 FYNNEI come from the germline V gene. The CDR3 sequence is CASINTPYEQYV. The CDR3 DNA sequence: TGTGCCAGCATCAACACGCCCTACGAGCAGTACGTC.

This chain joins TRBV6-2 or TRBV6-3 and TRBJ1-1; D is unclear. This CDR3 is 12 amino acids long. V lost 6 bases and J lost 4, with 9 bases in between. Germline V CDR1 and CDR2: MNHEY, SVGEGT. The CDR3 here is CASRRTRTEAFF. The CDR3 DNA follows: TGTGCCAGCAGGCGGACCCGCACTGAAGCTTTCTTT.

The chain employs TRBV25-1 and TRBJ1-1, with TRBD1 matching over 8 bases. Germline V gives CDR1 MGHDK, CDR2 SYGVNS. The CDR3 has 13 residues. V trimming: 0 bases; J trimming: 11 bases; junction bases outside the gene matches: 5. The CDR3 region has the DNA TGTGCCAGCAGTGAATATAGCAGGGGGCTGGCTTTCTTT. Its translation: CASSEYSRGLAFF.

V gene TRBV7-9 combines with J gene TRBJ2-7, with unresolved D. CDR1 and CDR2 (germline): SEHNR, FQNEAQ (reference sequence). The V gene lost 3 bases and the J gene lost 5 bases, with 11 bases spanning the gap. CDR3 length equals 13 residues. In DNA form, the CDR3 reads TGTGCCAGCAGCTTCGGCAGTCTCAACGAGCAGTACTTC. Protein product: CASSFGSLNEQYF.

This chain connects TRBV27 to TRBJ2-5; 8 bases are shared with TRBD1. The CDR3 totals 15 residues. The V segment lost 2 bases and the J segment 4 bases; nucleotides outside the gene matches: 6. Germline lookup yields CDR1 MNHEY and CDR2 SMNVEV (reference sequence). The CDR3 sequence is CASSLQGADLETQYF. CDR3 DNA sequence: TGTGCCAGCAGTTTACAGGGGGCCGATCTAGAGACCCAGTACTTC.

The rearrangement uses TRBV6-2 or TRBV6-3 and TRBJ2-7; no clear D. V was shortened by 4 bases and J by 2 bases, with 12 bases between the two germline ends. Germline assignment: CDR1 MNHEY and CDR2 SVGEGT. The CDR3 extends over 14 amino acids. The CDR3 DNA follows: TGTGCCAGCAGTTCAGAAATTAAGACCTACGAGCAGTACGTC. It encodes CASSSEIKTYEQYV.

There are many counts of this clonotype. The chain joins TRBV7-8 to TRBJ2-2; D gene uncertain. V was trimmed by 3 bases and J by 5 bases, leaving 4 bases between them. This CDR3 has 12 residues. In germline, CDR1 is SGHVS, CDR2 FQNEAQ. CDR3 sequence reads: CASSFKTGELFF. The CDR3 region has the DNA TGTGCCAGCAGCTTCAAGACCGGGGAGCTGTTTTTT.

This clonotype has a count of ten or more. The CDR3 DNA sequence: TGTGCCAGCAGTGCTACAGGAGCCCAGGCCTACGAGCAGTACGTC. Its translation: CASSATGAQAYEQYV. The chain combines TRBV6-1 with TRBJ2-7; D possibly corresponds to TRBD1 (5 bases). This CDR3 spans 15 amino acids. V gave up 4 bases and J gave up 2 bases, with 15 bases separating them. The germline gives CDR1 MNHNS, CDR2 SASEGT.

The chain is built from TRBV7-9 and TRBJ2-1; D remains ambiguous. The germline V gene has CDR1 SEHNR and CDR2 FQNEAQ (reference sequence). Trimming took off 6 bases at V and 8 bases at J, with 14 bases between the two ends. This CDR3 has 13 residues. CDR3 DNA sequence: TGTGCCAGCAGTCCCCCATGGGCCGATGAGCAGTTCTTC. This gives the protein CASSPPWADEQFF.

The CDR3 spells CASSFSEVVSEYNSPLHF. CDR3 nucleotide sequence: TGTGCCAGCAGTTTTTCAGAAGTCGTCAGCGAGTATAATTCACCCCTCCACTTT. The chain is built from TRBV27 and TRBJ1-6, with D uncertain. CDR1 and CDR2 (germline): MNHEY, SMNVEV (reference sequence). V was clipped by 3 bases and J by 4 bases, with 19 bases between them. The CDR3 has 18 amino acids.

The gene calls are TRBV10-1 and TRBJ2-1, with 8 bases identical to TRBD1. CDR3 length: 15 residues. The ends lost 3 bases at V and 6 bases at J; junction bases unmatched: 7. The germline V gene has CDR1 WNHNN and CDR2 SYGVQD (reference sequence). The CDR3 coding sequence is TGCGCCAGCAGTGATTCCGGGACAGGTACCAATGAGCAGTTCTTC. Translated, it gives CASSDSGTGTNEQFF.

This chain uses TRBV7-2 with TRBJ2-1; 10 nucleotides align to TRBD2. V was pared by 7 bases and J by 1 base, with 4 bases of the junction left unmatched. CDR1 SGHTA and CDR2 FQGNSA come from the germline V gene. The CDR3 sequence is 15 residues long. The CDR3 spells CASTSGGISYNEQFF. CDR3 bases: TGTGCCAGCACTAGCGGGGGAATATCCTACAATGAGCAGTTCTTC.

This clonotype was recorded a few times. This chain uses TRBV18 with TRBJ1-2; TRBD1 matches at 7 bases. CDR3 length equals 17 residues. From germline, CDR1 is KGHSH and CDR2 LQKENI. J was trimmed by 3 bases and V by 3 bases; bases with no gene match: 13. CDR3 in DNA: TGTGCCAGCTCACCCACGGGACAGAGCTTTTATGACTATGGCTACACCTTC. Translation: CASSPTGQSFYDYGYTF.

The rearrangement joins TRBV6-1 to TRBJ2-1; TRBD2 matches at 7 bases. The CDR3 has 14 residues. V gave up 8 bases and J gave up 8 bases; unmatched junction bases: 12. The germline gives CDR1 MNHNS, CDR2 SASEGT. CDR3 sequence: CASAWRGSTDEQFF. CDR3 bases: TGTGCCAGCGCATGGCGGGGGAGTACCGATGAGCAGTTCTTC.

The V call is TRBV12-3 or TRBV12-4, the J call TRBJ2-5; 7 nucleotides align to TRBD1. The CDR3 is 15 amino acids. V trimming: 6 bases; J trimming: 4 bases; junction bases outside the gene matches: 11. The CDR3 region has the DNA TGTGCCAGCAGAGACTATGGACAGGCGGGAGAGACCCAGTACTTC. Its translation: CASRDYGQAGETQYF.